One and the same sample provided the 13 T cell receptor beta chains below, sequenced in a study of blood T cell repertoires in COVID-19. Data came from immunoSEQ multiplex PCR; TCRdb stores just in-frame clones and leaves some out. The sample lists around 240,000 clones, 83% seen once, with just under 7.5% in the top ten. Sequenced: peripheral blood. Receptor source: a woman between 45 and 60 years old with acute or convalescent COVID-19.

This clone appeared many times. V is TRBV19 and J is TRBJ2-5; 10 nucleotides agree with TRBD1. The junction had 6 bases not matched to a gene; V was cut back by 6 bases and J by 5 bases. Germline lookup yields CDR1 LNHDA and CDR2 SQIVND (reference sequence). The CDR3 contains 14 residues. The CDR3 nucleotides read TGTGCCAGTAGCCGGACAGGGGGTGAGGAGACCCAGTACTTC. As protein: CASSRTGGEETQYF.

The rearrangement uses TRBV2 and TRBJ1-5; TRBD1 aligns across 7 bases. The CDR3 consists of 14 residues. Per the germline V gene, CDR1 is SNHLY and CDR2 is FYNNEI. V was clipped by 6 bases and J by 5 bases; unmatched bases: 7. Written as DNA, the CDR3 is TGTGCCAGCAGGATCGGCAGGGGGGATCAGCCCCAGCATTTT. This translates into CASRIGRGDQPQHF.

This chain uses TRBV15 with TRBJ2-4; perhaps TRBD1 as D (5 bases). Trimming pared 1 base from V and 0 bases from J, leaving 10 bases between. Germline V gives CDR1 LNHNV, CDR2 YYDKDF (reference sequence). CDR3 size: 16 residues. The CDR3 coding sequence is TGTGCCACCAGCAGAGGTCAGGGCTTAGCCAAAAACATTCAGTACTTC. It specifies CATSRGQGLAKNIQYF.

This chain uses TRBV6-2 or TRBV6-3 with TRBJ1-2; 7 bases agree with TRBD1. V lost 4 bases to trimming and J lost 6 bases; unmatched junction nucleotides: 14. CDR3 length: 16 residues. Germline assignment: CDR1 MNHEY and CDR2 SVGEGT. CDR3 nucleotides: TGTGCCAGCAGTTCGCTGAGGCAGGGGGGAAGGAATGGCTACACCTTC. Amino acids: CASSSLRQGGRNGYTF.

Only a few counts were recorded for this clone. The CDR3 DNA is TGTGCCAGCAGCTTAGTACCTATCGGGGGCGGGAGCTTCTATGAGCAGTTCTTC. This sequence encodes CASSLVPIGGGSFYEQFF. This chain uses TRBV7-2 with TRBJ2-1; a weak D match, TRBD2 (7 bases). Trimming took 1 base from V and 8 from J, leaving 24 bases between them. This CDR3 spans 18 amino acids. Germline CDR1 reads SGHTA; CDR2 reads FQGNSA.

This clone was counted only a few times. The rearrangement links TRBV15 to TRBJ2-1; D is undetermined. CDR3 length: 14 amino acids. Germline lookup yields CDR1 LNHNV and CDR2 YYDKDF (reference sequence). V was shortened by 9 bases and J by 0 bases, with 12 bases between the two germline ends. CDR3: CATLERSSYNEQFF. The CDR3 DNA is TGTGCCACTCTTGAAAGGAGCTCCTACAATGAGCAGTTCTTC.

The chain employs TRBV28 and TRBJ1-1; a possible D gene is TRBD1 (6 bases). This CDR3 has 13 amino acids. V was clipped by 11 bases and J by 0 bases, with 13 bases between them. The germline gives CDR1 MDHEN, CDR2 SYDVKM. The CDR3 here is CAWGGAVNTEAFF. CDR3 nucleotides: TGTGCCTGGGGGGGGGCGGTGAACACTGAAGCTTTCTTT. The whole variable domain, filled in from reference TRBV28 and TRBJ1-1, reads DVKVTQSSRYLVKRTGEKVFLECVQDMDHENMFWYRQDPGLGLRLIYFSYDVKMKEKGDIPEGYSVSREKKERFSLILESASTNQTSMYLCAWGGAVNTEAFFGQGTRLTVV.

This chain links TRBV5-1 with TRBJ1-1, with a weak D call TRBD1 (6 bases). V was trimmed by 4 bases and J by 1 base, leaving 14 bases between them. CDR3 size: 15 residues. CDR1 and CDR2 from the germline V gene are SGHRS and YFSETQ. The CDR3 DNA sequence: TGCGCCAGCAGCCCGCGAGGACAGCAGAACACTGAAGCTTTCTTT. It codes for CASSPRGQQNTEAFF.

The chain carries TRBV25-1 and TRBJ2-1; 8 bases are shared with TRBD1. The CDR3 contains 11 residues. CDR1 and CDR2 (germline): MGHDK, SYGVNS. The ends lost 4 bases at V and 15 bases at J; junction bases unmatched: 5. CDR3 bases: TGTGCCAGCAGTGCAGGGGGCCGCGGGTTCTTC. As protein: CASSAGGRGFF.

This chain joins TRBV9 and TRBJ1-1; perhaps TRBD1 as D (6 bases). This CDR3 spans 15 amino acids. Trimming took off 0 bases at V and 1 base at J, with 10 bases between the two ends. CDR1 is SGDLS and CDR2 is YYNGEE in the germline V gene. In nucleotides, the CDR3 is TGTGCCAGCAGCGTAGCCGGGACACGGAACACTGAAGCTTTCTTT. It codes for CASSVAGTRNTEAFF.

This chain joins TRBV7-9 and TRBJ2-2; 13 bases are a match to TRBD2. V dropped 2 bases and J dropped 6; count of bases not matched to a gene: 0. Germline CDR1 SEHNR, CDR2 FQNEAQ (reference sequence). The CDR3 has 15 amino acids. The CDR3, as DNA: TGTGCCAGCAGCTTAACTAGCGGGAGGGCCGGGGAGCTGTTTTTT. This sequence encodes CASSLTSGRAGELFF.

The chain links TRBV28 to TRBJ1-1, with a tentative D call TRBD1 (5 bases). Germline V gene sequence: CDR1 MDHEN, CDR2 SYDVKM. The CDR3 is 16 residues long. V gave up 4 bases and J gave up 0 bases, with 15 bases separating them. CDR3 nucleotide sequence: TGTGCCAGCAGTTACACAAGGGGCGGGGTGAACACTGAAGCTTTCTTT. It translates to CASSYTRGGVNTEAFF.

The genes are TRBV7-2 and TRBJ1-1, with a weak D call TRBD1 (5 bases). The germline V and J ends were trimmed by 4 bases and 3 bases, with 21 bases remaining between them. CDR1 is SGHTA, CDR2 FQGNSA, per germline. The CDR3 length is 17 residues. As DNA, the CDR3 is TGTGCCAGCAGCTCCGGACTACATCGGGGCGCGGACACTGAAGCTTTCTTT. Translation gives CASSSGLHRGADTEAFF.